The 4 T cell receptor beta chains presented below share a single source sample, sequenced in a study of a mutant IDH1 vaccine in newly diagnosed glioma. Clones were read by immunoSEQ multiplex PCR, and TCRdb kept only the in-frame ones, dropping some. In the table there are approximately 45,000 clones, 80% to 95% of which are singletons. Regarding time point: week 35, safety follow-up. All doses held 300 ug of mutant IDH1 20-mer peptide, with topical imiquimod. These receptors have no identified antigens. The sequencing used PBMCs, collected from a glioma patient whose treatment included an IDH1 peptide vaccine. All receptors derive from a man aged 45 to 65 with glioma.

The chain carries TRBV15 and TRBJ2-1, with D perhaps TRBD2 (6 bases). This CDR3 contains 14 residues. Between the trimmed V and J ends, which lost 7 bases and 6 bases, there was a span of 16 bases. CDR1 LNHNV and CDR2 YYDKDF come from the germline V gene (reference sequence). The CDR3 coding sequence is TGTGCCACCAAAGTCGGGAGCGCCAGCAATGAGCAGTTCTTC. Translated: CATKVGSASNEQFF.

The gene calls are TRBV6-5 and TRBJ2-3; TRBD2 might be the D (7 bases). This CDR3 is 14 amino acids long. CDR1 and CDR2 from the germline V gene are MNHEY and SVGAGI. V was cut by 5 bases and J by 5 bases, with 14 bases left in between. CDR3 in amino acids: CASSVTGRGDTQYF. CDR3 in DNA: TGTGCCAGCAGTGTTACAGGGAGGGGAGATACGCAGTATTTT.

The chain combines TRBV18 with TRBJ1-1; D is uncertain. V was trimmed by 1 base and J by 0 bases, leaving 12 bases between them. Per the germline V gene, CDR1 is KGHSH and CDR2 is LQKENI. The length of the CDR3 is 16 residues. Here the CDR3 reads CASSPQGWDLNTEAFF. The CDR3 coding sequence is TGTGCCAGCTCACCACAAGGGTGGGATTTGAACACTGAAGCTTTCTTT.

The chain employs TRBV30 and TRBJ2-1; 7 nucleotides align to TRBD2. There are 14 residues in the CDR3. V shed 2 bases and J 6 bases; nucleotides not matched to a gene: 7. CDR1 and CDR2 from the germline V gene are GTSNPN and SVGIG (reference sequence). The CDR3 nucleotides are TGTGCCTGGAGTCGGCTAGCGGCTACCAATGAGCAGTTCTTC. Protein sequence: CAWSRLAATNEQFF.